This is a list of T cell receptor beta chains from one sample in a study of neurological immune-mediated disorders. In TCRdb, the 5' RACE reads were re-called with MiXCR into one record per CDR3 protein. The data show tens of thousands of distinct CDR3 sequences, 6.5% to 8.5% seen once. Input material: PBMCs. Every receptor here comes from a woman in her 40s in good health. CDR3s include the opening cysteine and the closing phenylalanine or tryptophan. The D gene is left open where the match is weak.

TRBV24-1 TRBD1 CATSDPGQGIDTQYF
TRBV12-3/TRBV12-4 NA CASSLEGGETEAFF
TRBV7-2 NA CASSLRDQPQHF
TRBV7-3 NA CASSLTPRGNTGELFF
TRBV5-1 TRBD1 CASSFGGVVTGGRNYGYTF
TRBV20-1 NA CSAPPPGLADNEQFF
TRBV7-9 NA CASSLVGRSNQPQHF
TRBV7-2 NA CASSLVSRGSSGTGELFF
TRBV2 NA CASSYGTFGNQPQHF
TRBV4-3 NA CASSQDRGHSNQPQHF
TRBV7-2 TRBD2 CASSFIPAGTEQYF
TRBV5-1 NA CASSLRVSYNEQFF
TRBV7-6 NA CASSPTSGNTIYF
TRBV6-5 TRBD1 CASRTGYNTGELFF
TRBV20-1 NA CSARAVCEQYF
TRBV20-1 NA CSAGNVGGGNTIYF
TRBV18 NA CASSPDRNEQFF
TRBV20-1 TRBD2 CSAASGRSDGTQYF
TRBV7-2 NA CVSRDQGSGYGYTF
TRBV27 TRBD2 CASSPGGASYNEQFF